This T cell receptor beta chain was sequenced in a study of blood T cell repertoires in COVID-19. TCRdb keeps only in-frame clones here, not all; method: immunoSEQ multiplex PCR. The sample includes approximately 220,000 clones, roughly 89% of them seen just once. Germline values: CDR1 SEHNR, CDR2 FQNEAQ (reference sequence). V lost 3 bases, J lost 4 bases, and 18 bases lay in between. The CDR3 contains 17 residues. The material sequenced was PBMCs or T cells enriched from blood (not recorded which). J is TRBJ2-2 and V is TRBV7-9; D possibly corresponds to TRBD2 (5 bases). The clonotype comes from a woman aged 40 to 50 who had recovered from COVID-19. CDR3 nucleotides: TGTGCCAGCAGCTTGAAATCGCGCTCCGGGGTCACCGGGGAGCTGTTTTTT. This encodes CASSLKSRSGVTGELFF.